This passage covers 13 T cell receptor beta chains from one sample sequenced in a study of blood T cell repertoires in COVID-19. Sequencing used immunoSEQ multiplex PCR; TCRdb keeps in-frame clones, though not all of them. Of 90,000 to 140,000 clones in the sample, about 86% were seen once. The sequenced material came from peripheral blood. Receptors were obtained from a man older than 75 with acute or convalescent COVID-19.

This chain connects TRBV3-1 (or the pseudogene TRBV3-2) to TRBJ2-7; 7 positions match TRBD1. The CDR3 length is 17 residues. Trimming cost V 3 bases and J 3 bases; bases outside gene matches: 14. CDR1 LGHDT and CDR2 YNNKEL come from the germline V gene (reference sequence). The CDR3 DNA follows: TGTGCCAGCAGCCATCAGATTAAAAGGGGGCGGAGCTACGAGCAGTACTTC. Protein product: CASSHQIKRGRSYEQYF.

This clone came up once. V and J are TRBV6-2 or TRBV6-3 and TRBJ1-5, with D possibly being TRBD1 (6 bases). The germline gives CDR1 MNHEY, CDR2 SVGEGT. V lost 4 bases to trimming and J lost 2 bases, with 15 bases between them. The CDR3 sequence is 16 residues long. This chain's CDR3 is CASSWASGAGNQPQHF. CDR3 nucleotides: TGTGCCAGCAGTTGGGCTTCAGGGGCTGGCAATCAGCCCCAGCATTTT.

The chain carries TRBV6-6 and TRBJ1-5; 8 nucleotides align to TRBD1. V dropped 7 bases and J dropped 2; count of bases not matched to a gene: 10. Germline V gives CDR1 MNHNY, CDR2 SVGAGI (reference sequence). The CDR3 totals 16 residues. CDR3 protein: CASTTTTTGGNQPQHF. The CDR3 nucleotides are TGTGCCAGCACCACAACTACGACAGGGGGCAATCAGCCCCAGCATTTT.

The chain employs TRBV13 and TRBJ2-7, with TRBD1 matching over 7 bases. This CDR3 has 14 residues. The J segment lost 6 bases and the V segment lost 3 bases, leaving 8 bases of the junction unmatched. Germline V gene sequence: CDR1 PRHDT, CDR2 FYEKMQ (reference sequence). The CDR3 sequence is CASSFDRDSSEQYF. CDR3 nucleotides: TGTGCCAGCAGCTTCGACAGGGATTCGTCCGAGCAGTACTTC. Based on the CDR3 plus reference TRBV13 and TRBJ2-7, the full variable domain is AAGVIQSPRHLIKEKRETATLKCYPIPRHDTVYWYQQGPGQDPQFLISFYEKMQSDKGSIPDRFSAQQFSDYHSELNMSSLELGDSALYFCASSFDRDSSEQYFGPGTRLTVT.

This CDR3 reads CASSQGGLAGAADTQYF. Here the CDR3 DNA reads TGTGCCAGCAGCCAGGGGGGACTAGCGGGAGCGGCAGATACGCAGTATTTT. The V gene is TRBV28, the J gene TRBJ2-3; 14 bases match TRBD2. The germline V gene has CDR1 MDHEN and CDR2 SYDVKM. V dropped 6 bases and J dropped 4; count of bases not matched to a gene: 9. The CDR3 length is 17 residues.

This clone was detected only a few times. This chain connects TRBV5-6 to TRBJ1-4; D might be TRBD1 (6 bases). CDR1 is SGHDT and CDR2 is YYEEEE in the germline V gene. Trimming took 6 bases from V and 7 from J, leaving 19 bases between them. The CDR3 totals 15 residues. CDR3 protein: CASTLRGGLGEKLFF. The CDR3 DNA sequence: TGTGCCAGCACTCTGAGGGGGGGGCTGGGTGAAAAACTGTTTTTT.

CDR3 loop: CASSHTGSHRDEQFF. The DNA of the CDR3 is TGTGCCAGCAGCCATACGGGGAGCCATAGAGATGAGCAGTTCTTC. The V call is TRBV4-2, the J call TRBJ2-1, with D possibly being TRBD2 (5 bases). In germline, CDR1 is LGHNA, CDR2 YNFKEQ. CDR3 size: 15 residues. Trimming pared 3 bases from V and 8 bases from J, leaving 17 bases between.

This clone was detected only once. The chain has TRBV18 and TRBJ2-1, with 9 nucleotides matching TRBD1. CDR1 is KGHSH and CDR2 is LQKENI in the germline V gene. The CDR3 runs to 13 residues. V shed 6 bases, J shed 6 bases, and the junction held 3 bases outside the gene matches. CDR3 protein: CASSSGQGNEQFF. The CDR3 region has the DNA TGTGCCAGCTCCTCGGGACAGGGCAATGAGCAGTTCTTC.

The chain uses TRBV28 and TRBJ2-3; 13 bases agree with TRBD2. The CDR3 has 17 amino acids. The germline gives CDR1 MDHEN, CDR2 SYDVKM. V was clipped by 1 base and J by 4 bases; unmatched bases: 5. In nucleotides, the CDR3 is TGTGCCAGCAGTTTATCATGGACTAGCGGGAGCCCAGATACGCAGTATTTT. Its translation is CASSLSWTSGSPDTQYF.

Here the CDR3 reads CASSLAASGTEAFF. CDR3 bases: TGTGCCAGCAGTCTAGCGGCGTCGGGGACTGAAGCTTTCTTT. The chain employs TRBV3-1 (or the pseudogene TRBV3-2) and TRBJ1-1, with unresolved D. This CDR3 is built from 14 residues. V was shortened by 6 bases and J by 5 bases, with 16 bases between the two germline ends. Per the germline V gene, CDR1 is LGHDT and CDR2 is YNNKEL (reference sequence).

Note on this clone: The junction differs from germline at one of its ends, possibly a read error. The V and J genes are TRBV7-7 and TRBJ2-1, with 10 positions matching TRBD1. CDR3 length equals 14 residues. CDR1 and CDR2 (germline): SSHAT, FNYEAQ (reference sequence). CDR3: CASSLRQGADEQFF. The CDR3 region has the DNA TGTGCTAGCAGCCTCAGACAGGGGGCCGATGAGCAGTTCTTC.

The chain uses TRBV2 and TRBJ2-6, with 9 bases fitting TRBD1. CDR1 and CDR2 from the germline V gene are SNHLY and FYNNEI. The length of the CDR3 is 15 residues. Unmatched junction bases numbered 10, after V lost 7 bases and J lost 9 bases. DNA of the CDR3: TGTGCCAGCACCCTCACCGGGACAGGGCTCAACGTCCTGACTTTC. It translates to CASTLTGTGLNVLTF.

This chain links TRBV28 with TRBJ1-5; D gene ambiguous. This CDR3 has 12 residues. V was clipped by 3 bases and J by 11 bases, with 11 bases between them. Germline CDR1 and CDR2: MDHEN and SYDVKM. The CDR3 is CASSFGQLTQHF. CDR3 coding DNA: TGTGCCAGCAGTTTTGGGCAGTTGACCCAGCATTTT. Together with reference TRBV28 and TRBJ1-5, the CDR3 gives the full variable domain: DVKVTQSSRYLVKRTGEKVFLECVQDMDHENMFWYRQDPGLGLRLIYFSYDVKMKEKGDIPEGYSVSREKKERFSLILESASTNQTSMYLCASSFGQLTQHFGDGTRLSIL.